The 14 T cell receptor beta chains given below trace back to one sample, sequenced in a study of cytomegalovirus exposure and HLA in healthy donors. The PCR made use of 60 Vbeta and 13 Jbeta primers. Profiled with immunoSEQ multiplex PCR; TCRdb holds only in-frame clones, not every one. The sample carries some 180,000 clones, about 80% recorded once. The sequenced sample consisted of PBMCs. The receptor set was obtained from a woman in her 30s in good health and CMV-seropositive.

The CDR3 here is CASSRTRQGNTEAFF. The CDR3 DNA reads TGTGCCAGCAGCCGTACGCGGCAGGGGAACACTGAAGCTTTCTTT. The chain is built from TRBV11-2 and TRBJ1-1; tentative D call: TRBD1 (5 bases). The CDR3 contains 15 residues. Trimming took 5 bases from V and 1 from J, leaving 14 bases between them. The germline CDR1 and CDR2 sequences are SGHAT and FQNNGV.

The table lists this clone with a count of one. The chain uses TRBV7-3 and TRBJ2-7, with 7 bases aligning to TRBD1. V lost 5 bases and J lost 2; bases outside the gene matches: 9. The CDR3 runs to 15 residues. CDR1 is SGHTA and CDR2 is FQGTGA in the germline V gene. The CDR3 reads CASSQFRTGAYEQYF. The CDR3 DNA reads as TGTGCCAGCAGCCAGTTTAGGACAGGCGCCTACGAGCAGTACTTC. Full variable domain (rest looked up from reference TRBV7-3 and TRBJ2-7): GAGVSQTPSNKVTEKGKYVELRCDPISGHTALYWYRQSLGQGPEFLIYFQGTGAADDSGLPNDRFFAVRPEGSVSTLKIQRTERGDSAVYLCASSQFRTGAYEQYFGPGTRLTVT.

V gene TRBV19 combines with J gene TRBJ2-7; D is perhaps TRBD2 (5 bases). The CDR3 consists of 19 residues. V was shortened by 3 bases and J by 9 bases, with 33 bases between the two germline ends. CDR1 LNHDA and CDR2 SQIVND come from the germline V gene (reference sequence). This CDR3 is CASSIRDYPRPLRTGWQYF. The CDR3 region has the DNA TGTGCCAGTAGTATCCGAGACTACCCAAGGCCTCTACGAACTGGCTGGCAGTACTTC.

The chain joins TRBV11-2 to TRBJ1-1; D is uncertain. Germline assignment: CDR1 SGHAT and CDR2 FQNNGV. The CDR3 spans 13 residues. V lost 1 base and J lost 1, with 4 bases in between. For the CDR3, the DNA is TGTGCCAGCAGCTTAGCAGGGAACACTGAAGCTTTCTTT. This translates into CASSLAGNTEAFF. The variable domain in full, completed from reference TRBV11-2 and TRBJ1-1, reads EAGVAQSPRYKIIEKRQSVAFWCNPISGHATLYWYQQILGQGPKLLIQFQNNGVVDDSQLPKDRFSAERLKGVDSTLKIQPAKLEDSAVYLCASSLAGNTEAFFGQGTRLTVV.

This chain uses TRBV27 with TRBJ2-7; the match to TRBD2 covers 7 bases. This CDR3 has 16 residues. V lost 4 bases and J lost 2; bases outside the gene matches: 11. Germline CDR1 and CDR2: MNHEY and SMNVEV (reference sequence). The CDR3 nucleotides read TGTGCCAGCAGTTCAAGCGGGGACGATCCTACCTACGAGCAGTACTTC. It is translated as CASSSSGDDPTYEQYF.

This sequence joins TRBV28 and TRBJ2-7; D gene uncertain. CDR1 is MDHEN and CDR2 is SYDVKM in the germline V gene. V lost 4 bases and J 4 bases, leaving 8 bases between the germline ends. The CDR3 spans 12 residues. The CDR3 DNA is TGTGCCAGCAGTTCTCCCCCTTACGAGCAGTACTTC. This codes for CASSSPPYEQYF.

The genes are TRBV4-3 and TRBJ2-3; 9 positions match TRBD2. Germline CDR1 is LGHNA and CDR2 is YSLEER. V was clipped by 4 bases and J by 1 base; unmatched bases: 0. The CDR3 is 14 amino acids. CDR3 in amino acids: CASSLAGGTDTQYF. The CDR3 DNA reads as TGCGCCAGCAGCCTAGCGGGAGGCACAGATACGCAGTATTTT.

CDR3 region: CASSRGGQGYNEQFF. CDR3 sequence (DNA): TGTGCCAGCAGCCGAGGGGGACAGGGTTACAATGAGCAGTTCTTC. This rearrangement joins TRBV5-6 to TRBJ2-1, with 9 positions matching TRBD1. The CDR3 has 15 amino acids. J lost 4 bases, V lost 4 bases, and 6 bases had no gene match. The germline CDR1 and CDR2 sequences are SGHDT and YYEEEE.

This sequence joins TRBV30 and TRBJ2-7, with 8 bases that match TRBD2. The CDR3 has 13 residues. The V and J ends lost 5 bases and 8 bases, in that order; junction bases with no gene match: 11. The germline V gene has CDR1 GTSNPN and CDR2 SVGIG (reference sequence). The DNA of the CDR3 is TGTGCCTGGGGGATCGGGACTAGAGGAAAGCAGTACTTC. Encoded protein: CAWGIGTRGKQYF.

The chain joins TRBV28 to TRBJ1-5; TRBD1 might be the D (6 bases). This CDR3 has 17 amino acids. V was shortened by 1 base and J by 1 base, with 14 bases between the two germline ends. Germline CDR1 reads MDHEN; CDR2 reads SYDVKM. The CDR3 is CASSLYPNRVSNQPQHF. CDR3 DNA: TGTGCCAGCAGTTTATATCCCAACAGGGTAAGCAATCAGCCCCAGCATTTT.

The J gene is TRBJ2-7, the V gene TRBV30; no reliable D call. Germline V gives CDR1 GTSNPN, CDR2 SVGIG (reference sequence). Trimming took 0 bases from V and 6 from J, leaving 9 bases between them. This CDR3 has 12 amino acids. This chain's CDR3 is CAWSVLLGEQYF. In DNA, the CDR3 is TGTGCCTGGAGTGTACTACTCGGCGAGCAGTACTTC.

Of note for this clone: A junction boundary mismatches the germline segment, possibly from a read error. The CDR3 protein is CANSLAATDSYEQYF. As DNA, the CDR3 is TGTGCCAACAGCTTAGCAGCGACCGACTCCTACGAGCAGTACTTC. The rearrangement links TRBV11-2 to TRBJ2-7; D call uncertain. This CDR3 spans 15 amino acids. Germline CDR1 SGHAT, CDR2 FQNNGV.

The chain links TRBV19 to TRBJ2-7, with 8 bases fitting TRBD2. This CDR3 is 15 amino acids long. Trimming took 4 bases from V and 2 from J; bases not matched to a gene: 7. Looked up from germline, CDR1 is LNHDA and CDR2 is SQIVND (reference sequence). The CDR3 is CASSRLAGETYEQYF. The CDR3 nucleotides read TGTGCCAGTAGTAGGCTAGCGGGTGAAACCTACGAGCAGTACTTC.

V usage is TRBV5-1 and J usage is TRBJ2-1; D remains unclear. The CDR3 length is 12 residues. Germline V gene sequence: CDR1 SGHRS, CDR2 YFSETQ. V lost 4 bases, J lost 6 bases, and 8 bases lay in between. This CDR3 is CASSPRVNEQFF. The CDR3 nucleotides are TGCGCCAGCAGCCCACGAGTCAATGAGCAGTTCTTC.